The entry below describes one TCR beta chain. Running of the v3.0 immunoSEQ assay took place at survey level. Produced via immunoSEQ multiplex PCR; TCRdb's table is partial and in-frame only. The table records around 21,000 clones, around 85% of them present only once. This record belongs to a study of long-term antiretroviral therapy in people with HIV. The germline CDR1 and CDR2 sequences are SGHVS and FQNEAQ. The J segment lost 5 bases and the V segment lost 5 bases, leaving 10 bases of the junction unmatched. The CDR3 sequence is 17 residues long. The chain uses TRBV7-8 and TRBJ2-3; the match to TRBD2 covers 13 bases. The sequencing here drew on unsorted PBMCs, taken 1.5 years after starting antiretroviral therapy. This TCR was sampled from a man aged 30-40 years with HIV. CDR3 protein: CASSGATSGRSVDTQYF. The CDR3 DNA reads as TGTGCCAGCAGCGGAGCGACTAGCGGGAGGAGCGTAGATACGCAGTATTTT.